A single sample gave rise to the 9 T cell receptor beta chains below, sequenced in a study of PD-1 blockade in classical Hodgkin lymphoma. No patient escaped relapse after autologous stem cell transplantation, and brentuximab vedotin exposure varied. Repertoires were generated with immunoSEQ multiplex PCR, while TCRdb's copy carries only in-frame clones and drops some. The sample carries roughly 34,000 clones, about 80% recorded once. The specimen comprised peripheral blood mononuclear cells (PBMCs), sampled before the second cycle of nivolumab. The receptors were sampled from a human donor with classical Hodgkin lymphoma.

This clone has a handful of counts. This chain connects TRBV5-1 to TRBJ1-2; 7 nucleotides agree with TRBD1. Germline lookup yields CDR1 SGHRS and CDR2 YFSETQ. CDR3 length: 14 residues. The V and J ends lost 4 bases and 0 bases, in that order; junction bases with no gene match: 3. As DNA, the CDR3 is TGCGCCAGCAGCGGGACAGTAGCTAACTATGGCTACACCTTC. This translates into CASSGTVANYGYTF. Full variable domain (outside the CDR3, taken from reference TRBV5-1 and TRBJ1-2): KAGVTQTPRYLIKTRGQQVTLSCSPISGHRSVSWYQQTPGQGLQFLFEYFSETQRNKGNFPGRFSGRQFSNSRSEMNVSTLELGDSALYLCASSGTVANYGYTFGSGTRLTVV.

V gene TRBV29-1 combines with J gene TRBJ2-3, with D maybe TRBD1 (6 bases). The CDR3 loop spans 15 amino acids. Germline CDR1 SQVTM, CDR2 ANQGSEA. The V end lost 2 bases, the J end lost 6 bases, and 18 bases lay between the germline ends. CDR3 residues: CSVERLGGRGDTQYF. As DNA, the CDR3 is TGCAGCGTTGAAAGATTAGGGGGAAGGGGCGATACGCAGTATTTT.

The J gene is TRBJ1-1, the V gene TRBV20-1; TRBD1 aligns across 7 bases. CDR1 is DFQATT and CDR2 is SNEGSKA in the germline V gene (reference sequence). CDR3 size: 11 residues. V lost 7 bases, J lost 3 bases, and 2 bases stayed unmatched. The CDR3 spells CSGQGDTEAFF. DNA of the CDR3: TGCAGTGGCCAGGGGGACACTGAAGCTTTCTTT.

V usage is TRBV5-1 and J usage is TRBJ2-5; 14 nucleotides agree with TRBD2. V dropped 4 bases and J dropped 1; count of bases not matched to a gene: 15. The germline gives CDR1 SGHRS, CDR2 YFSETQ. This CDR3 is built from 20 residues. The CDR3 DNA reads as TGCGCCAGCAGCCGCCTCGGACTAGCGGGGGGCCCCAAAGCCCAAGAGACCCAGTACTTC. Amino acid sequence: CASSRLGLAGGPKAQETQYF.

The genes are TRBV7-2 and TRBJ2-7; weak D call: TRBD2 (6 bases). V gave up 0 bases and J gave up 6 bases, with 12 bases separating them. CDR3 size: 14 residues. CDR1 is SGHTA and CDR2 is FQGNSA in the germline V gene. CDR3 sequence: CASSLAGGVLEQYF. The CDR3 DNA is TGTGCCAGCAGCTTAGCTGGCGGGGTACTCGAGCAGTACTTC.

This clone was recorded only once. The rearrangement links TRBV2 to TRBJ2-1; TRBD1 matches at 8 bases. Trimming cost V 10 bases and J 0 bases; bases outside gene matches: 8. This CDR3 is built from 15 residues. The V gene's germline CDR1 is SNHLY and CDR2 FYNNEI. The DNA for the CDR3 is TGTGCCATCCATCAGGGGGCAAGCTCCTACAATGAGCAGTTCTTC. Its protein product is CAIHQGASSYNEQFF.

The chain uses TRBV7-2 and TRBJ2-7, with 8 bases identical to TRBD2. CDR1 SGHTA and CDR2 FQGNSA come from the germline V gene. The CDR3 is 15 amino acids. The V segment lost 5 bases and the J segment 1 base; nucleotides outside the gene matches: 7. The CDR3 nucleotides are TGTGCCAGCAGCCCTCGGGTAGCGGGGTCCTACGAGCAGTACTTC. This translates into CASSPRVAGSYEQYF.

The rearrangement joins TRBV2 to TRBJ1-2; TRBD1 agrees at 7 bases. The CDR3 is 17 amino acids. V shed 4 bases and J 4 bases; nucleotides not matched to a gene: 15. Germline CDR1 is SNHLY and CDR2 is FYNNEI. Here the CDR3 DNA reads TGTGCCAGCAGTGGAAACAGGGGCCCCAGAGTCGGCTATGGCTACACCTTC. Translation: CASSGNRGPRVGYGYTF.

V gene TRBV19 combines with J gene TRBJ1-3; the D is unclear. The CDR3 is made up of 15 amino acids. V lost 3 bases and J 0 bases, leaving 9 bases between the germline ends. Germline V lookup: CDR1 LNHDA, CDR2 SQIVND (reference sequence). The CDR3 DNA reads as TGTGCCAGTAGTATCCCAATGCACTCTGGAAACACCATATATTTT. Residues: CASSIPMHSGNTIYF. Variable domain in full (rest from reference TRBV19 and TRBJ1-3): DGGITQSPKYLFRKEGQNVTLSCEQNLNHDAMYWYRQDPGQGLRLIYYSQIVNDFQKGDIAEGYSVSREKKESFPLTVTSAQKNPTAFYLCASSIPMHSGNTIYFGEGSWLTVV.